Presented here are 24 T cell receptor beta chains from one specimen sequenced in a study of beta chain features in type 1 diabetes. Of the isolated RNA, all was reverse transcribed, and so the sequenced material was expressed TCRB transcripts. The table came from immunoSEQ multiplex PCR; TCRdb's copy has only in-frame clones and leaves some out. The table shows about 230,000 clones, with roughly 9.6% occurring only once. The sequenced sample was naive CD4+ T cells from blood. Source of these receptors: a woman aged 18-35 years in good health.

The chain joins TRBV2 to TRBJ2-3, with 7 nucleotides matching TRBD1. The CDR3 is 13 residues long. Germline V gene data show CDR1 as SNHLY and CDR2 as FYNNEI. V shed 7 bases, J shed 1 base, and the junction held 2 bases outside the gene matches. The CDR3 bases are TGTGCCAGCAATGGACAGGGCACAGATACGCAGTATTTT. This encodes CASNGQGTDTQYF.

This chain joins TRBV6-1 and TRBJ2-3; 9 nucleotides align to TRBD1. Germline V gene sequence: CDR1 MNHNS, CDR2 SASEGT. Trimming at V came to 7 bases and at J to 1 base, leaving 6 bases not matched to a gene. The CDR3 is 15 amino acids. CDR3 sequence reads: CASTADRGRTDTQYF. CDR3 nucleotide sequence: TGTGCCAGCACCGCGGACAGGGGACGCACAGATACGCAGTATTTT.

The chain carries TRBV19 and TRBJ1-2; D unresolved. The CDR3 extends over 16 amino acids. The ends were cut back, 2 bases at V and 0 bases at J, with 13 bases in the middle. From germline, CDR1 is LNHDA and CDR2 SQIVND (reference sequence). CDR3 region: CASSISPTGANYGYTF. As DNA, the CDR3 is TGTGCCAGTAGTATAAGTCCAACGGGAGCTAACTATGGCTACACCTTC. Variable domain in full (rest from reference TRBV19 and TRBJ1-2): DGGITQSPKYLFRKEGQNVTLSCEQNLNHDAMYWYRQDPGQGLRLIYYSQIVNDFQKGDIAEGYSVSREKKESFPLTVTSAQKNPTAFYLCASSISPTGANYGYTFGSGTRLTVV.

This clone has at least ten counts. The CDR3 DNA is TGTGCCAGCAGCCTTACTAGCTGGAATGAGCAGTTCTTC. Protein product: CASSLTSWNEQFF. The chain links TRBV5-4 to TRBJ2-1, with D possibly matching TRBD2 (6 bases). From germline, CDR1 is SGHNT and CDR2 YYREEE (reference sequence). The CDR3 extends over 13 amino acids. V was pared by 4 bases and J by 7 bases, with 12 bases between.

V is TRBV5-4 and J is TRBJ2-2, with D possibly being TRBD2 (7 bases). V was shortened by 4 bases and J by 7 bases, with 17 bases between the two germline ends. CDR3 size: 15 residues. Per the germline V gene, CDR1 is SGHNT and CDR2 is YYREEE (reference sequence). DNA for the CDR3: TGTGCCAGCAGCCAATCGGGGAGGGGGAGCGGGGAGCTGTTTTTT. The encoded protein is CASSQSGRGSGELFF.

V is TRBV4-1 and J is TRBJ2-7; 13 bases line up with TRBD2. Germline CDR1 reads MGHRA; CDR2 reads YSYEKL. There are 17 residues in the CDR3. V lost 4 bases to trimming and J lost 4 bases; unmatched junction nucleotides: 10. CDR3 nucleotide sequence: TGCGCCAGCAGCCGAACCGGGACTAGCGGGACCCAATACGAGCAGTACTTC. It is translated as CASSRTGTSGTQYEQYF.

This clone was picked up a small number of times. The chain employs TRBV30 and TRBJ1-5; 8 bases agree with TRBD1. V dropped 1 base and J dropped 4; count of bases not matched to a gene: 6. Germline assignment: CDR1 GTSNPN and CDR2 SVGIG (reference sequence). The CDR3 is 15 amino acids. For the CDR3, the DNA is TGTGCCTGGAGTGCCCCAGGGGGCTTGAATCAGCCCCAGCATTTT. Translated: CAWSAPGGLNQPQHF.

This clone was observed a handful of times. DNA of the CDR3: TGTGCCAGCAGCCGGGTGGCAGGGACCTACGAGCAGTACTTC. Translated, it gives CASSRVAGTYEQYF. The J gene is TRBJ2-7, the V gene TRBV7-3; weak D call: TRBD1 (5 bases). Trimming removed 5 bases at V and 2 bases at J, with 13 bases between. This CDR3 has 14 amino acids. Germline CDR1 SGHTA, CDR2 FQGTGA.

Only a few counts were recorded for this clone. The chain combines TRBV30 with TRBJ1-2; TRBD1 matches 7 bases. Germline V gene sequence: CDR1 GTSNPN, CDR2 SVGIG (reference sequence). The CDR3 consists of 10 residues. Here the CDR3 DNA reads TGTACGACAGGGCCCTATGGCTACACCTTC. Its protein product is CTTGPYGYTF.

The chain combines TRBV5-4 with TRBJ2-3; TRBD2 matches at 12 bases. The CDR3 contains 17 residues. The junction had 6 bases not matched to a gene; V was cut back by 4 bases and J by 0 bases. Germline CDR1 is SGHNT and CDR2 is YYREEE (reference sequence). The DNA for the CDR3 is TGTGCCAGCAGCAGGTGGACTAGCGGGGTTAGCACAGATACGCAGTATTTT. This translates into CASSRWTSGVSTDTQYF.

This clone was observed a handful of times. CDR3 sequence: CASSLRQGYTGELFF. CDR3 bases: TGTGCCAGCAGCTTGCGACAGGGGTACACCGGGGAGCTGTTTTTT. This sequence joins TRBV5-4 and TRBJ2-2; 8 bases line up with TRBD1. After removal of 1 base from V and 3 bases from J, the junction contained 2 bases not matched to a gene. The CDR3 has 15 amino acids. Germline CDR1 is SGHNT and CDR2 is YYREEE (reference sequence).

There are a few counts of this clone. The genes are TRBV6-5 and TRBJ2-7; D unclear. V lost 0 bases to trimming and J lost 0 bases, with 9 bases between them. This CDR3 is 15 amino acids long. Germline CDR1 MNHEY, CDR2 SVGAGI. In nucleotides, the CDR3 is TGTGCCAGCAGTTACTCGGCCAAATTCTCCTACGAGCAGTACTTC. The encoded protein is CASSYSAKFSYEQYF.

This sequence joins TRBV27 and TRBJ2-7; 9 bases are shared with TRBD2. Germline V lookup: CDR1 MNHEY, CDR2 SMNVEV (reference sequence). This CDR3 spans 15 amino acids. V lost 4 bases, J lost 3 bases, and 7 bases stayed unmatched. The chain's CDR3 is CASSSSGRSGYEQYF. CDR3 bases: TGTGCCAGCAGTTCGAGCGGGAGGAGTGGCTACGAGCAGTACTTC.

This clone was counted only a few times. The chain uses TRBV9 and TRBJ2-2, with 7 bases matching TRBD1. V shed 0 bases and J 3 bases; nucleotides not matched to a gene: 5. This CDR3 has 16 residues. Germline V CDR1 and CDR2: SGDLS, YYNGEE. CDR3 nucleotides: TGTGCCAGCAGCGTAGCTACAGGGGACGACACCGGGGAGCTGTTTTTT. Encoded protein: CASSVATGDDTGELFF.

The chain links TRBV6-1 to TRBJ1-6; D gene unclear. The CDR3 consists of 13 residues. Germline CDR1 and CDR2: MNHNS and SASEGT. V was cut by 1 base and J by 9 bases, with 7 bases left in between. The CDR3 nucleotides read TGTGCCAGCAGTGAAGGGTCAGGTTCACCCCTCCACTTT. Translation: CASSEGSGSPLHF.

This clone has a handful of counts. V usage is TRBV11-2 and J usage is TRBJ2-7, with D perhaps TRBD1 (6 bases). The length of the CDR3 is 14 residues. Germline CDR1 SGHAT, CDR2 FQNNGV. Trimming pared 2 bases from V and 6 bases from J, leaving 14 bases between. CDR3 DNA: TGTGCCAGCAGCTTAAAGAGGCTAGGGGGCGAGCAGTACTTC. Translation gives CASSLKRLGGEQYF.

This clone was seen a few times. This chain uses TRBV29-1 with TRBJ1-3; TRBD1 aligns across 7 bases. Germline loops: CDR1 SQVTM, CDR2 ANQGSEA. The junction had 6 bases not matched to a gene; V was cut back by 4 bases and J by 3 bases. CDR3 size: 14 residues. The CDR3 loop reads CSVAPTGSGNTIYF. The DNA of the CDR3 is TGCAGCGTTGCGCCGACAGGGAGTGGAAACACCATATATTTT.

This rearrangement joins TRBV18 to TRBJ1-2; D ambiguous. This CDR3 comprises 19 residues. Trimming left V 0 bases short and J 0 bases short, with 20 bases between. The germline V gene encodes CDR1 KGHSH and CDR2 LQKENI. Written as DNA, the CDR3 is TGTGCCAGCTCACCACCGAAAGGCCGTACAGCGGTTGCTAACTATGGCTACACCTTC. It encodes CASSPPKGRTAVANYGYTF. Full variable domain (remainder filled in from reference TRBV18 and TRBJ1-2): NAGVMQNPRHLVRRRGQEARLRCSPMKGHSHVYWYRQLPEEGLKFMVYLQKENIIDESGMPKERFSAEFPKEGPSILRIQQVVRGDSAAYFCASSPPKGRTAVANYGYTFGSGTRLTVV.

The rearrangement uses TRBV9 and TRBJ1-5; 9 nucleotides match TRBD1. Looked up from germline, CDR1 is SGDLS and CDR2 is YYNGEE. Trimming took 0 bases from V and 6 from J; bases not matched to a gene: 4. The CDR3 has 15 amino acids. CDR3 loop: CASSVGQGELQPQHF. DNA of the CDR3: TGTGCCAGCAGCGTAGGACAGGGGGAGCTTCAGCCCCAGCATTTT.

This clone was seen a few times. This rearrangement joins TRBV5-4 to TRBJ2-5; D might be TRBD2 (6 bases). The J call may be in error: the DNA end matches TRBJ2-7 better. The CDR3 sequence is 16 residues long. Germline V gene lookup returns CDR1 SGHNT and CDR2 YYREEE (reference sequence). CDR3 protein: CASSLDGGGSSYEQYF. CDR3 sequence (DNA): TGTGCCAGCAGCTTGGATGGAGGAGGGTCTTCCTACGAGCAGTACTTC.

In this sample, this clone turned up a few times. The V call is TRBV5-5, the J call TRBJ2-2; D unresolved. Trimming cost V 0 bases and J 5 bases, with 8 bases left between them. Germline CDR1 and CDR2: SGHKS and YYEKEE (reference sequence). The CDR3 contains 14 residues. DNA for the CDR3: TGTGCCAGCAGCTTGGCCCCTAGTACCGGGGAGCTGTTTTTT. Its protein product is CASSLAPSTGELFF.

This clone was counted only a few times. V and J are TRBV19 and TRBJ2-1; TRBD1 might be the D (5 bases). V lost 4 bases and J 4 bases, leaving 8 bases between the germline ends. The CDR3 is 13 amino acids. Germline V gives CDR1 LNHDA, CDR2 SQIVND (reference sequence). CDR3 sequence (DNA): TGTGCCAGTAGTAAGAGACAGTACAATGAGCAGTTCTTC. Its translation: CASSKRQYNEQFF.

The rearrangement joins TRBV5-1 to TRBJ2-5; 12 bases are a match to TRBD1. Germline V lookup: CDR1 SGHRS, CDR2 YFSETQ. The CDR3 extends over 15 amino acids. Trimming at V came to 4 bases and at J to 4 bases, leaving 5 bases not matched to a gene. The CDR3 protein is CASSPGTGGGETQYF. Written as DNA, the CDR3 is TGCGCCAGCAGCCCCGGGACAGGGGGCGGAGAGACCCAGTACTTC. The full variable domain, completed using reference TRBV5-1 and TRBJ2-5, is KAGVTQTPRYLIKTRGQQVTLSCSPISGHRSVSWYQQTPGQGLQFLFEYFSETQRNKGNFPGRFSGRQFSNSRSEMNVSTLELGDSALYLCASSPGTGGGETQYFGPGTRLLVL.

The chain carries TRBV30 and TRBJ2-7; a weak D match, TRBD1 (6 bases). V dropped 7 bases and J dropped 1 base, with 20 bases sitting between them. CDR3 size: 15 residues. Germline V gives CDR1 GTSNPN, CDR2 SVGIG (reference sequence). CDR3 loop: CASHRRGIESYEQYF. Here the CDR3 DNA reads TGTGCCTCCCACAGAAGGGGGATTGAATCCTACGAGCAGTACTTC.